The rows below give T cell receptor beta chains drawn from one sample of a study of blood T cell repertoires in COVID-19. TCRdb's copy holds only in-frame clones and misses some; the assay was immunoSEQ multiplex PCR. Altogether approximately 270,000 clones are present, 80% to 90% being singletons, with the ten largest covering approximately 2%. The material sequenced was PBMCs or T cells enriched from blood (not recorded which). These receptors came from a woman aged 45 to 65 who had recovered from COVID-19. Both conserved end residues are part of each CDR3. Fields, in order: CDR3 DNA, CDR3 protein, D gene, V gene, clone size, J gene. A D gene is named only where the DNA matches it firmly. Clone size, where shown, is once, few, many, or a class for clones that have expanded.

cdr3_nt: TGTGCCAGCAGCCGGATCCTAGCGGGAGGGTCCTACGAGCAGTACTTC; cdr3_aa: CASSRILAGGSYEQYF; d_call: TRBD2; v_call: TRBV7-6; clone_size: once; j_call: TRBJ2-7
cdr3_nt: TGTGCCAGCAGTGTGGTGAGCGGGACAGGAGAGCAGTACTTC; cdr3_aa: CASSVVSGTGEQYF; d_call: NA; v_call: TRBV2; clone_size: NA; j_call: TRBJ2-7
cdr3_nt: TGTGCCACCAGCAGTGCCGAGCGGGAGACGTGGGACGAGCAGTACTTC; cdr3_aa: CATSSAERETWDEQYF; d_call: TRBD2; v_call: TRBV15; clone_size: NA; j_call: TRBJ2-7
cdr3_nt: TGTGCCAGCAGTCTCGGACAGTTACAAGAGACCCAGTACTTC; cdr3_aa: CASSLGQLQETQYF; d_call: NA; v_call: TRBV28; clone_size: NA; j_call: TRBJ2-5
cdr3_nt: TGTGCCAGCAGTCTCCAGGGGATGGTCCACTACGAGCAGTACTTC; cdr3_aa: CASSLQGMVHYEQYF; d_call: NA; v_call: TRBV27; clone_size: NA; j_call: TRBJ2-7
cdr3_nt: TGTGCCAGCAGCCGGGGACAGGGAGCTAACGAGCAGTACTTC; cdr3_aa: CASSRGQGANEQYF; d_call: TRBD1; v_call: TRBV7-2; clone_size: NA; j_call: TRBJ2-7
cdr3_nt: TGTGCCAGCTCACCACCCCGCCGGAGCGAGCAGTACTTC; cdr3_aa: CASSPPRRSEQYF; d_call: NA; v_call: TRBV18; clone_size: NA; j_call: TRBJ2-7
cdr3_nt: TGTGCCAGCAGTTCCCTTGGACAGGCGACCTACAATCAGCCCCAGCATTTT; cdr3_aa: CASSSLGQATYNQPQHF; d_call: TRBD1; v_call: TRBV27; clone_size: once; j_call: TRBJ1-5
cdr3_nt: TGTGCCAGCAGTGAACCCGGGACAAGGGGTAGAAAACTGTTTTTT; cdr3_aa: CASSEPGTRGRKLFF; d_call: NA; v_call: TRBV6-1; clone_size: NA; j_call: TRBJ1-4
cdr3_nt: TGTGCCAGCAGCTTAGCACAGCGGAGCTCCTACAATGAGCAGTTCTTC; cdr3_aa: CASSLAQRSSYNEQFF; d_call: NA; v_call: TRBV7-8; clone_size: NA; j_call: TRBJ2-1
cdr3_nt: TGTGCCAGCAGTCCCGTGAGGGCAGGGGGCTCACCCCTCCACTTT; cdr3_aa: CASSPVRAGGSPLHF; d_call: TRBD1; v_call: TRBV28; clone_size: NA; j_call: TRBJ1-6
cdr3_nt: TGTGCCAGCAGCTTCTCCAGGGAAGATGGCTACACCTTC; cdr3_aa: CASSFSREDGYTF; d_call: NA; v_call: TRBV11-2; clone_size: NA; j_call: TRBJ1-2
cdr3_nt: TGCGCCAGCAGCTTCGCGGGAGAAGAGCAGTTCTTC; cdr3_aa: CASSFAGEEQFF; d_call: TRBD2; v_call: TRBV5-1; clone_size: NA; j_call: TRBJ2-1
cdr3_nt: TGTGCCATCAGGTCGGACAGGGGCAACAATTCACCCCTCCACTTT; cdr3_aa: CAIRSDRGNNSPLHF; d_call: TRBD1; v_call: TRBV10-3; clone_size: NA; j_call: TRBJ1-6
cdr3_nt: TGTGCCAGCAGCCCAAACTCTGGGGCCAACGTCCTGACTTTC; cdr3_aa: CASSPNSGANVLTF; d_call: NA; v_call: TRBV5-5; clone_size: NA; j_call: TRBJ2-6
cdr3_nt: TGTGCCAGCGACACCCCAGGGGACGCTTCACCCCTCCACTTT; cdr3_aa: CASDTPGDASPLHF; d_call: NA; v_call: TRBV28; clone_size: NA; j_call: TRBJ1-6
cdr3_nt: TGTGCCAGCAGCTTAGATTCAGGGTTGCGCAATCAGCCCCAGCATTTT; cdr3_aa: CASSLDSGLRNQPQHF; d_call: NA; v_call: TRBV7-9; clone_size: many; j_call: TRBJ1-5
cdr3_nt: TGTGTCACACAAGAGAGAGGGGGTCGGGATGAGCAGTTCTTC; cdr3_aa: CVTQERGGRDEQFF; d_call: NA; v_call: TRBV28; clone_size: NA; j_call: TRBJ2-1
cdr3_nt: TGTGCCAGCGCAACAGGGGGCCAGCCCCAGCATTTT; cdr3_aa: CASATGGQPQHF; d_call: TRBD1; v_call: TRBV6-5; clone_size: NA; j_call: TRBJ1-5
cdr3_nt: TGTGCCAGCAGTTTATGGAGGAGTGGCACCGGGGAGCTGTTTTTT; cdr3_aa: CASSLWRSGTGELFF; d_call: NA; v_call: TRBV28; clone_size: once; j_call: TRBJ2-2
cdr3_nt: TGCGCCAGCAGCTTGGGGTCAGATTACTCTGGAAACACCATATATTTT; cdr3_aa: CASSLGSDYSGNTIYF; d_call: NA; v_call: TRBV5-1; clone_size: NA; j_call: TRBJ1-3
cdr3_nt: TGTGCCAGCAGTTACCTCAGGGGTTACGAGCAGTACTTC; cdr3_aa: CASSYLRGYEQYF; d_call: NA; v_call: TRBV28; clone_size: NA; j_call: TRBJ2-7
cdr3_nt: TGTGCCATCAGTGAGTCAGGGGTCGGCACTGAAGCTTTCTTT; cdr3_aa: CAISESGVGTEAFF; d_call: NA; v_call: TRBV10-3; clone_size: NA; j_call: TRBJ1-1
cdr3_nt: TGTGCCAGCAGTAGGGACAGTCCCTACGAGCAGTACTTC; cdr3_aa: CASSRDSPYEQYF; d_call: TRBD1; v_call: TRBV12-3/TRBV12-4; clone_size: NA; j_call: TRBJ2-7
cdr3_nt: TGTGCCAGCAGTGGAGTCGGGCAGTACTTC; cdr3_aa: CASSGVGQYF; d_call: NA; v_call: TRBV6-2/TRBV6-3; clone_size: NA; j_call: TRBJ2-7
cdr3_nt: TGCAGCCCCCGGACCGGGACAGGTTCTGTATTGAGCAATCAGCCCCAGCATTTT; cdr3_aa: CSPRTGTGSVLSNQPQHF; d_call: TRBD1; v_call: TRBV29-1; clone_size: NA; j_call: TRBJ1-5
cdr3_nt: TGTGCCAGCAGTTTGGGGACAGGGGGTTCACCCCTCCACTTT; cdr3_aa: CASSLGTGGSPLHF; d_call: TRBD1; v_call: TRBV27; clone_size: NA; j_call: TRBJ1-6
cdr3_nt: TGTGCCAGCAGTTTGGCGGGAGTCAACCCCGGGGAGCTGTTTTTT; cdr3_aa: CASSLAGVNPGELFF; d_call: TRBD2; v_call: TRBV27; clone_size: NA; j_call: TRBJ2-2
cdr3_nt: TGTGCCAGCAGCCTGCCCTCCGGGACAGGGGACGAGCAGTACTTC; cdr3_aa: CASSLPSGTGDEQYF; d_call: TRBD1; v_call: TRBV7-4; clone_size: NA; j_call: TRBJ2-7
cdr3_nt: TGCAGCGTTGAACTAGCGGGAGTTCTCGAGCAGTACTTC; cdr3_aa: CSVELAGVLEQYF; d_call: TRBD2; v_call: TRBV29-1; clone_size: NA; j_call: TRBJ2-7
cdr3_nt: TGTGCCAGCAGCCGCGGGAGGGCCCGGGGTGAAAAACTGTTTTTT; cdr3_aa: CASSRGRARGEKLFF; d_call: NA; v_call: TRBV5-8; clone_size: NA; j_call: TRBJ1-4
cdr3_nt: TGTGCCAGCTCACCTACAGGGGAGAAGACCCAGCATTTT; cdr3_aa: CASSPTGEKTQHF; d_call: TRBD1; v_call: TRBV18; clone_size: NA; j_call: TRBJ1-5
cdr3_nt: TGTGCCAGCAGAGGGGAGGGGGTGGATGGCTACACCTTC; cdr3_aa: CASRGEGVDGYTF; d_call: NA; v_call: TRBV6-6; clone_size: NA; j_call: TRBJ1-2
cdr3_nt: TGTGCCAGCAGCTTAACGGGCACTGAAGCTTTCTTT; cdr3_aa: CASSLTGTEAFF; d_call: NA; v_call: TRBV7-6; clone_size: NA; j_call: TRBJ1-1
cdr3_nt: TGTGCCAGCAGCCTGGACCCCTCTACAGGGTTCGGAAACACCATATATTTT; cdr3_aa: CASSLDPSTGFGNTIYF; d_call: NA; v_call: TRBV28; clone_size: NA; j_call: TRBJ1-3
cdr3_nt: TGTGCCAGCTCCCCCGGGACAGGGTCGTCCTACGAGCAGTACTTC; cdr3_aa: CASSPGTGSSYEQYF; d_call: TRBD1; v_call: TRBV18; clone_size: few; j_call: TRBJ2-7
cdr3_nt: TGTGCCAGCAGTTCGATTCAGGGGAGTGCCTACGAGCAGTACTTC; cdr3_aa: CASSSIQGSAYEQYF; d_call: NA; v_call: TRBV7-8; clone_size: NA; j_call: TRBJ2-7
cdr3_nt: TGTGCCAGCAGCGCGGTTATGAAGCAGTACTTC; cdr3_aa: CASSAVMKQYF; d_call: NA; v_call: TRBV2; clone_size: NA; j_call: TRBJ2-7
cdr3_nt: TGTGCCAGCTCACCACCTGAGCCAGGCTTCCGCACCTTC; cdr3_aa: CASSPPEPGFRTF; d_call: NA; v_call: TRBV18; clone_size: NA; j_call: TRBJ1-2
cdr3_nt: TGCGCCAGCAGCCTGCAGGGGGGAGCAATGGACGAGCAGTACTTC; cdr3_aa: CASSLQGGAMDEQYF; d_call: NA; v_call: TRBV5-1; clone_size: NA; j_call: TRBJ2-7
cdr3_nt: TGTGCCTGGAGTGTACCGCTAGCGGGAGTGGAGACCCAGTACTTC; cdr3_aa: CAWSVPLAGVETQYF; d_call: TRBD2; v_call: TRBV30; clone_size: NA; j_call: TRBJ2-5
cdr3_nt: TGCGCCAGCAGCTCACAGGGCTGCTATGGCTACACCTTC; cdr3_aa: CASSSQGCYGYTF; d_call: NA; v_call: TRBV23-1; clone_size: NA; j_call: TRBJ1-2
cdr3_nt: TGTGCCCCCGGACTAGCGACCTACGAGCAGTACTTC; cdr3_aa: CAPGLATYEQYF; d_call: TRBD2; v_call: TRBV12-5; clone_size: many; j_call: TRBJ2-7
cdr3_nt: TGTGCCAGCAGTTCCCCAGGGGAAACTGGGGCCAACGTCCTGACTTTC; cdr3_aa: CASSSPGETGANVLTF; d_call: NA; v_call: TRBV28; clone_size: NA; j_call: TRBJ2-6
cdr3_nt: TGTGCCAGCAGCCTCCGTGGCTACACCTTC; cdr3_aa: CASSLRGYTF; d_call: NA; v_call: TRBV6-6; clone_size: NA; j_call: TRBJ1-2
cdr3_nt: TGTGCCAGCAGTAGAGGGACCGGGGAGCTGTTTTTT; cdr3_aa: CASSRGTGELFF; d_call: NA; v_call: TRBV6-6; clone_size: NA; j_call: TRBJ2-2
cdr3_nt: TGTGCCAGCAGCGAGCTTGCGGGAGAATCGGGTGAGCAGTACTTC; cdr3_aa: CASSELAGESGEQYF; d_call: TRBD2; v_call: TRBV4-2; clone_size: once; j_call: TRBJ2-7
cdr3_nt: TGTGCCAGCAGCACGGGGACTAGCGGGAGTCTCAACGAGCAGTACTTC; cdr3_aa: CASSTGTSGSLNEQYF; d_call: TRBD2; v_call: TRBV5-4; clone_size: once; j_call: TRBJ2-7
cdr3_nt: TGTGCCAGCTCATCGGACTTAACACAGGGGAAAGAGCAGTACTTC; cdr3_aa: CASSSDLTQGKEQYF; d_call: TRBD1; v_call: TRBV18; clone_size: NA; j_call: TRBJ2-7
cdr3_nt: TGTGCCAGCAGTGTACAGGGGGGCAACACTGAAGCTTTCTTT; cdr3_aa: CASSVQGGNTEAFF; d_call: TRBD1; v_call: TRBV2; clone_size: NA; j_call: TRBJ1-1
cdr3_nt: TGCGCCAGCAGCCCCAGGACTAGCGGACCCCGAAGTTACAATGAGCAGTTCTTC; cdr3_aa: CASSPRTSGPRSYNEQFF; d_call: TRBD2; v_call: TRBV4-1; clone_size: few; j_call: TRBJ2-1
cdr3_nt: TGTGCCAGCAGCGTAGGCTATGTGTCGGGCAGGGGGCATGGCTACACCTTC; cdr3_aa: CASSVGYVSGRGHGYTF; d_call: TRBD1; v_call: TRBV9; clone_size: NA; j_call: TRBJ1-2
cdr3_nt: TGCGCCAGCAGCCAGGGCTTTAGCGGGAGCTACAATGAGCAGTTCTTC; cdr3_aa: CASSQGFSGSYNEQFF; d_call: TRBD2; v_call: TRBV4-1; clone_size: NA; j_call: TRBJ2-1
cdr3_nt: TGTGCCAGCTCACCGGGACTAGCGTCGAACGAGCAGTACTTC; cdr3_aa: CASSPGLASNEQYF; d_call: TRBD2; v_call: TRBV18; clone_size: NA; j_call: TRBJ2-7
cdr3_nt: TGTGCCACCTCCGGGACAAGCAATCAGCCCCAGCATTTT; cdr3_aa: CATSGTSNQPQHF; d_call: NA; v_call: TRBV15; clone_size: NA; j_call: TRBJ1-5
cdr3_nt: TGTGCCAGCAGTGAAGAATGGGACAGTCACTATGGCTACACCTTC; cdr3_aa: CASSEEWDSHYGYTF; d_call: TRBD1; v_call: TRBV2; clone_size: NA; j_call: TRBJ1-2
cdr3_nt: TGTGCCAGCAGTGGAGGTTACGGCACCTACGAGCAGTACTTC; cdr3_aa: CASSGGYGTYEQYF; d_call: NA; v_call: TRBV2; clone_size: NA; j_call: TRBJ2-7
cdr3_nt: TGTGCCAGCAGCGTAGGAGTCCAGGGCGAGCAGTACTTC; cdr3_aa: CASSVGVQGEQYF; d_call: NA; v_call: TRBV9; clone_size: NA; j_call: TRBJ2-7
cdr3_nt: TGTGCCAGCAGCTTAGTTGCGGGAGGGGTAGACGAGCAGTACTTC; cdr3_aa: CASSLVAGGVDEQYF; d_call: TRBD2; v_call: TRBV7-8; clone_size: NA; j_call: TRBJ2-7